This T cell receptor beta chain was sequenced for a study of T cells after yellow fever vaccination (dated by TCRdb to between 2018 and 2021). In terms of the full investigation: The SMART-Seq v4 Ultra Low Input RNA kit was used to prepare libraries from fractions with low cell numbers. Blood was collected at multiple timepoints before and after primary and secondary immunization, and bulk PBMC replicates and cell subsets were isolated. The cohort comprised two healthy male donors, one aged 18 to 30 and one aged 30 to 40 years. To follow T-cell clones before and after primary and booster YFV17D yellow fever vaccination, bulk TCR alpha and beta repertoires were sequenced over time. The study at large found these results: Because only a couple of donors were included in the study, the extent to which the findings can be generalized is limited. A small fraction of clonotypes showed up in both the CD4 and CD8 compartments, probably as a result of convergent recombination. FACS-sorted repertoires could contain abundant contaminating clonotypes from the bulk population, so computational filtering was required. Most clones expanded after primary vaccination (roughly 96% of CD4 and roughly 90% of CD8) were re-detected after the booster, suggesting that broad memory maintenance occurred. Compared with the primary T-cell response, the secondary T-cell response was faster but weaker, reaching its peak on day 5 rather than on day 15.

Comments on this clonotype: Its cognate antigen has yet to be identified. Base-call qualities are not available, and no considerably larger clone is one nucleotide away.

In the paper's terms, the treatment or condition label means: live attenuated yellow fever vaccine strain. At each blood-draw timepoint, two biological replicates of bulk PBMCs were obtained. A standard Ficoll-Paque protocol was used to isolate PBMCs from peripheral blood. TriZol was used to extract RNA from bulk PBMCs, CD4 and CD8 fractions, and dextramer-positive and dextramer-negative fractions. CDR3 length: 13 amino acids, cysteine to phenylalanine. The retained sequence is limited to the CDR3, 39 bases, with the frame set at the first base. According to the germline V gene (reference sequence), CDR1 reads SGHNT and CDR2 reads YYREEE. Relative to germline, V is missing 3 bases and J is missing 5 bases, with 4 bases of the junction outside any gene match. These reads were obtained on an Illumina NovaSeq 6000. TCR cDNA was made using 5'RACE template switching, a step that added a universal primer site and unique molecular identifiers. Priming of cDNA synthesis was performed from both the TCR alpha and TCR beta constant segments. Library amplification used two PCR steps, and the second PCR step added sample barcodes and sequencing adapters. Sequencing of libraries was done on Illumina HiSeq 2500 (2x100 bp) or NovaSeq (2x150 bp). Turning to the authors' computational methods: Reads were demultiplexed and collapsed into UMI consensus sequences with MIGEC, and V(D)J alignment was performed with MiXCR. Vaccine-responding clonotypes were defined with edgeR using replicate PBMC samples, requiring FDR below 0.01 and a log2 fold change above 5 up to day 15. Bulk clonotypes were assigned CD4 or CD8 identity according to which sequenced CD4 or CD8 repertoire held them at higher abundance. TCRdb itself trimmed the public reads at Q25 with fastp, ran MiXCR and retained productive beta chains. Every CDR3 protein is listed once, alongside the most common genes and DNA of its rows. V and J calls and clone size were set by TCRdb, not the authors. The sample records about 300,000 distinct CDR3 sequences, roughly 4% of which are singletons. Clones ranked in the top ten supply roughly 26% of the sample.

The sequence is built from TRBV5-4 and TRBJ1-1, with 7 central nucleotides matching TRBD1. Sequenced material: PBMCs, taken 5 days after the yellow fever booster vaccination. The receptor comes from a man between 18 and 29 years old who received the YFV17D yellow fever vaccine. The DNA sequence is TGTGCCAGCAGCTGGGGACAGTCAACTGAAGCTTTCTTT. Its amino acids are CASSWGQSTEAFF.